This T cell receptor (beta chain) was captured by sequencing in a study of PD-L1 blockade in urothelial cancer. About the study: Atezolizumab was started by patients around 2014 at 1,200 mg intravenously every 3 weeks. The study recovered a median of 141,255 T cells per blood sample. Findings and caveats of the study: Below-median TCR clonality that was measured in pretreatment blood predicted better survival.

Produced via immunoSEQ multiplex PCR; TCRdb's table is partial and in-frame only. Found here are about 38,000 clones, around nine tenths of them singletons; the top ten hold approximately 8.3%. This clone has a single count. Its antigen is as yet unknown. V lost 4 bases and J lost 2; bases outside the gene matches: 4. The CDR3 totals 15 residues. From germline, CDR1 is SGHRS and CDR2 YFSETQ. Sampling of each patient yielded between 1 and 8 specimens, collected pretreatment and on-treatment. The chain uses TRBV5-1 and TRBJ2-7; 12 bases map to TRBD2. The sample in question was PBMCs, obtained around atezolizumab (anti-PD-L1) treatment. The source is a man aged 70-80 years with urothelial cancer. CDR3 coding DNA: TGCGCCAGCAGCGCTGGACTAGCGGGGACCTACGAGCAGTACTTC. Protein: CASSAGLAGTYEQYF.